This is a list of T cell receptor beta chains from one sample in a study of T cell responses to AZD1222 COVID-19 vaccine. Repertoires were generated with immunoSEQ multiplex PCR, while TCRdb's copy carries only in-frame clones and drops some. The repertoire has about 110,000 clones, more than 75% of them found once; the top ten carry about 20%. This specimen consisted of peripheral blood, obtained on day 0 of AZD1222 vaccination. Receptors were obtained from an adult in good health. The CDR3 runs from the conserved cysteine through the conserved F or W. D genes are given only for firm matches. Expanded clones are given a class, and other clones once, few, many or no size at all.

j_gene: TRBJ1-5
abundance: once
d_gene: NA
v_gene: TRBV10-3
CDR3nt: TGTGCCATCAGTGAAAAGGGAAGATATAGCAATCAGCCCCAGCATTTT
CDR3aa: CAISEKGRYSNQPQHF

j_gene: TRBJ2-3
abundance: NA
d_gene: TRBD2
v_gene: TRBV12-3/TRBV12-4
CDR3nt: TGTGCCAGCCAGAGACTAGCGGGGGAGACGCAGTATTTT
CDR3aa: CASQRLAGETQYF

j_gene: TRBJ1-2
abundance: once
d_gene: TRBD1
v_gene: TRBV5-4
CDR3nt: TGTGCCAGCAGCTTGGGGGACAGGGGGGCAACGGGTGGCTACACCTTC
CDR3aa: CASSLGDRGATGGYTF

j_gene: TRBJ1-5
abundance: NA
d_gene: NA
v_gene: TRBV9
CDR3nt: TGTGCCAGCACCGCCCAGCCCCAGCATTTT
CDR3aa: CASTAQPQHF

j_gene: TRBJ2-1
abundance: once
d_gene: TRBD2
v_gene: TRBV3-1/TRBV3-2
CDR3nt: TGTGCCAGCAGCCGCTTTAGCGGGGGTTTCCTAGAGCAGTTCTTC
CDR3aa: CASSRFSGGFLEQFF

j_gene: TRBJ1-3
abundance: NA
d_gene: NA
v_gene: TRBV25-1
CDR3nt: TGTGCCAGCAGTGGGGAGGGGGCTGGAAACACCATATATTTT
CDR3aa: CASSGEGAGNTIYF

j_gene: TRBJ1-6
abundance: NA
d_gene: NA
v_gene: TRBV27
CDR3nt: TGTGCCAGCAGTTTAGCAACCGGGACGGCCTATAATTCACCCCTCCACTTT
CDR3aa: CASSLATGTAYNSPLHF

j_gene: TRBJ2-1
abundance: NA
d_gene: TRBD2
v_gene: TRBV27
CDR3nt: TGTGCCAGCAGTTTCTTTACTAGCGGGGGGGCGCCTGAGCAGTTCTTC
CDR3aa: CASSFFTSGGAPEQFF

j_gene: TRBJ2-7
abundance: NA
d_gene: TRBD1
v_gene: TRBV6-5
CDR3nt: TGTGCCTCCTGGGAAAGGACAGGGGGCACCTACGAGCAGTACTTC
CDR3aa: CASWERTGGTYEQYF

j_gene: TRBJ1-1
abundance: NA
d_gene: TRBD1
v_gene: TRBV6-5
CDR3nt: TGTGCCAGCAGGAAGGACAGGGAGTCAACTGAAGCTTTCTTT
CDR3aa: CASRKDRESTEAFF

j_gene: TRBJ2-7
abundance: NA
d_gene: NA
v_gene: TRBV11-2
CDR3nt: TGTGCCAGCAGCTTAGGTTATTCAGGGCGGAATCTCTTATACGAGCAGTACTTC
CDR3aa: CASSLGYSGRNLLYEQYF

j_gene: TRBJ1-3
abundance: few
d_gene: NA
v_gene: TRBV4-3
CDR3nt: TGCGCCAGCAGCCAAGATGGAGGATACACCATATATTTT
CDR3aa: CASSQDGGYTIYF

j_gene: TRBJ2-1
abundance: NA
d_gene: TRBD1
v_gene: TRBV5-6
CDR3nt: TGTGCCAGCAGCTCCCTAAGGCGACAGGGAGCCTACAATGAGCAGTTCTTC
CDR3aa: CASSSLRRQGAYNEQFF

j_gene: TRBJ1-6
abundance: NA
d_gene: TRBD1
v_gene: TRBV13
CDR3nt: TGTGCCAGCAGCACCCCCAGGGGGCCTTTTTCACCCCTCCACTTT
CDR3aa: CASSTPRGPFSPLHF

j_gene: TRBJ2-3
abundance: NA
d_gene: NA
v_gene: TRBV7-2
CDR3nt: TGTGCCAGCAGCTTAGACAGGGTTAGCACAGATACGCAGTATTTT
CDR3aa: CASSLDRVSTDTQYF

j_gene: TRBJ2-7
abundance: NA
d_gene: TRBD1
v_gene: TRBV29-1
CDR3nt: TGCAGCGTGATGACAGGGAACGAGCAGTACTTC
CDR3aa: CSVMTGNEQYF

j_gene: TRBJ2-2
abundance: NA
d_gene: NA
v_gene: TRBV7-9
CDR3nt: TGTGCCAGCAGCTTAGCAGCGAACACCGGAGAGCTGTTTTTT
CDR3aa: CASSLAANTGELFF

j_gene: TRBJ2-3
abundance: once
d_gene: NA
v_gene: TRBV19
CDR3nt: TGTGCCAGTACCCGGACCGGGGACTCCACAGATACGCAGTATTTT
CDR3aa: CASTRTGDSTDTQYF

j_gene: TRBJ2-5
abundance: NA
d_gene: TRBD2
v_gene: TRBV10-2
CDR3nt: TGCGCCAGCAGCCAAACGGGGGGGCCGCTAGAGACCCAGTACTTC
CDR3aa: CASSQTGGPLETQYF

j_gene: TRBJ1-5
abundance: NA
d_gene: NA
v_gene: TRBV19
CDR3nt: TGTGCCAGTAGTACCGACCGGGAGCAGCCCCAGCATTTT
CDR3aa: CASSTDREQPQHF

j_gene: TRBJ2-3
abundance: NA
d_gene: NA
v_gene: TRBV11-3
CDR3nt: TGTGCCAGCAGTTCAAATACAGATACGCAGTATTTT
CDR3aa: CASSSNTDTQYF

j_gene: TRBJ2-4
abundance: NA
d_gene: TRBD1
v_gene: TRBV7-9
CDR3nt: TGTGCCAGCAGCTTAAGGTCGCACAGGGGATCGGCCAAAAACATTCAGTACTTC
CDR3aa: CASSLRSHRGSAKNIQYF

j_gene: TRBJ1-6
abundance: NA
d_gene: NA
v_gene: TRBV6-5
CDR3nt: TGTGCCAGCAGTTCGAGCAATTCACCCCTCCACTTT
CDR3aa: CASSSSNSPLHF

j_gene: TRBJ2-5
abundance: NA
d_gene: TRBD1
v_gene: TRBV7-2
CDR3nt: TGTGCCAGCAGCTTAGTTTTTAGACAGGGGAAGGAGACCCAGTACTTC
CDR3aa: CASSLVFRQGKETQYF

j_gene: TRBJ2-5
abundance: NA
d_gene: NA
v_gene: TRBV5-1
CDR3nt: TGCGCCAGCAGCTTGGGCCGGGCGCGGGAGACCCAGTACTTC
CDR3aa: CASSLGRARETQYF

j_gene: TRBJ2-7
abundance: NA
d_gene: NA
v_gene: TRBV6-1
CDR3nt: TGTGCCAGCAGTGACCAGACCTACGAGCAGTACTTC
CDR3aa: CASSDQTYEQYF

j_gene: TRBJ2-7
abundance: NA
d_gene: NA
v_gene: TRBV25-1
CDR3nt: TGTGCCAGCAGTGAATGGACAACGGGCGAGCAGTACTTC
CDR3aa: CASSEWTTGEQYF

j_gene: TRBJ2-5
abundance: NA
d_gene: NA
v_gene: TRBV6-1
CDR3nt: TGTGCCAGCAGTGAAGTTTGGCCTAGCGTCGAGACCCAGTACTTC
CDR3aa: CASSEVWPSVETQYF

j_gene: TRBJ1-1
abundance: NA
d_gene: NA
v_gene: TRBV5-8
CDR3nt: TGTGCCAGCAGCTCAGCGGTGCTCACTGAAGCTTTCTTT
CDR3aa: CASSSAVLTEAFF

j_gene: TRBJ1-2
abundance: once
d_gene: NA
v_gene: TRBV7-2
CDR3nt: TGTGCCAGCAGCCCTACAGGAGGCTCTCACTATGGCTACACCTTC
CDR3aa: CASSPTGGSHYGYTF

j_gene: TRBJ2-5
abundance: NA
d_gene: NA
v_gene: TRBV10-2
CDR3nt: TGCGCCAGCACCGACCGTAATCCAGTGGAGACCCAGTACTTC
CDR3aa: CASTDRNPVETQYF

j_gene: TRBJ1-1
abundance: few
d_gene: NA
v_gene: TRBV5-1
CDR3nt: TGCGCCAGCAGCCTGGGAGGGGCTAGGAACACTGAAGCTTTCTTT
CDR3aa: CASSLGGARNTEAFF

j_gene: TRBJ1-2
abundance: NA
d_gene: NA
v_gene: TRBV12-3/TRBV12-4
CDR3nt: TGTGCCAGCAAACTGATAGGGGAAAGTGGCTACACCTTC
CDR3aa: CASKLIGESGYTF

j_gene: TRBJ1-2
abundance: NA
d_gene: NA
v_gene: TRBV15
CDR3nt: TGTGCCACCAGCAGAGAAGGTCAGGGGAAGAACTATGGCTACACCTTC
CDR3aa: CATSREGQGKNYGYTF

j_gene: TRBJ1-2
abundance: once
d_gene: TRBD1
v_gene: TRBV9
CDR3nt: TGTGCCAGCAGCCCTAAACAGGGGGCTTCTAACTATGGCTACACCTTC
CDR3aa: CASSPKQGASNYGYTF

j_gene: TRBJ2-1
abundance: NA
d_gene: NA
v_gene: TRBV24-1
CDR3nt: TGTGCCACCAGTGACAGAGACAATGAGCAGTTCTTC
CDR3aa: CATSDRDNEQFF

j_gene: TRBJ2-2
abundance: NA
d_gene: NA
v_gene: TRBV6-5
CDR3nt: TGTGCCAGCAGTTTGGGTTGGGACCCCACCGGGGAGCTGTTTTTT
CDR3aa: CASSLGWDPTGELFF

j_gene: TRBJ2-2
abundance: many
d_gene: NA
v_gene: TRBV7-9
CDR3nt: TGTGCCAGCAGCTTAGATAGGTCCCTTCTATCCACCGGGGAGCTGTTTTTT
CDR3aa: CASSLDRSLLSTGELFF

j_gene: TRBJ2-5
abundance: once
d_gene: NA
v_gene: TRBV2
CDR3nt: TGTGCCAGCAAAAGGGGCTTGGAGACCCAGTACTTC
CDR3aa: CASKRGLETQYF

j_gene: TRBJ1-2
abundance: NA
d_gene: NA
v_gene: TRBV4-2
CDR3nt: TGTGCCAGCAGCCAAGAACCAGGGGTGGACTATGGCTACACCTTC
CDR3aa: CASSQEPGVDYGYTF

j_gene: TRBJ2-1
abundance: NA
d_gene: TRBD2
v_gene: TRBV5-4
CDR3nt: TGTGCCAGTATAGGTAGGGGACGGGGGGGAGACAATGAGCAGTTCTTC
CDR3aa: CASIGRGRGGDNEQFF

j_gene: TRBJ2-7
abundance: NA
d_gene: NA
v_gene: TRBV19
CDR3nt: TGTGCCAGTAGAGTTAATGACAGAGGGTCCTACGAGCAGTACTTC
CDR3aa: CASRVNDRGSYEQYF

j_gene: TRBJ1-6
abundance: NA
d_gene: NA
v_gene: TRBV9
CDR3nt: TGTGCCAGCAGCGCGTACCGGGACGCCAATTCACCCCTCCACTTT
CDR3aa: CASSAYRDANSPLHF

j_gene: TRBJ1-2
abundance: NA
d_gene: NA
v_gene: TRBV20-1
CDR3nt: TGCAGTGCTAGAACAGGAGGCTACACCTTC
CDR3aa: CSARTGGYTF

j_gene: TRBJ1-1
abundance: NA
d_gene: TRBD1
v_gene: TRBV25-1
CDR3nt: TGTGCCAGCAGTCTTAAGGGGGCAGTAGTTACCGAAGCTTTCTTT
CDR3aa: CASSLKGAVVTEAFF

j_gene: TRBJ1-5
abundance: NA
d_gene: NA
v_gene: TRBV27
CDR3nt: TGTGCCAGCAGTTACTCCGGGACAACGAGCAATCAGCCCCAGCATTTT
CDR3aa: CASSYSGTTSNQPQHF

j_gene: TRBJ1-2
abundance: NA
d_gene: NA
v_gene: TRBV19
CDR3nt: TGTGCCAGTAGCTCAGACAGTCACTATGGCTACACCTTC
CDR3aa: CASSSDSHYGYTF

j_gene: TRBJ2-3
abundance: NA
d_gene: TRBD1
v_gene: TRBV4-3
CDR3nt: TGCGCCAGCAGCCAAGATGCAGGGGGCGGCGTTACGCAGTATTTT
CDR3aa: CASSQDAGGGVTQYF

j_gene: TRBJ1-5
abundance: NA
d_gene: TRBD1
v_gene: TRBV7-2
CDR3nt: TGTGCCAGCAGCTCCGGGACAGTGCCCGGGCCCCAGCATTTT
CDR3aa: CASSSGTVPGPQHF

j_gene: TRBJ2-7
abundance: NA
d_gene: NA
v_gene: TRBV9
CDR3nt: TGTGCCAGCAGCAGTGGGGACGGATCCTACGAGCAGTACTTC
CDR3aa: CASSSGDGSYEQYF

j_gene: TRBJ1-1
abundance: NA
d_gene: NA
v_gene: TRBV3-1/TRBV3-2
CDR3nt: TGTGCCAGCAGCCAAGGGGCAGAAGCTTTCTTT
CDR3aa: CASSQGAEAFF